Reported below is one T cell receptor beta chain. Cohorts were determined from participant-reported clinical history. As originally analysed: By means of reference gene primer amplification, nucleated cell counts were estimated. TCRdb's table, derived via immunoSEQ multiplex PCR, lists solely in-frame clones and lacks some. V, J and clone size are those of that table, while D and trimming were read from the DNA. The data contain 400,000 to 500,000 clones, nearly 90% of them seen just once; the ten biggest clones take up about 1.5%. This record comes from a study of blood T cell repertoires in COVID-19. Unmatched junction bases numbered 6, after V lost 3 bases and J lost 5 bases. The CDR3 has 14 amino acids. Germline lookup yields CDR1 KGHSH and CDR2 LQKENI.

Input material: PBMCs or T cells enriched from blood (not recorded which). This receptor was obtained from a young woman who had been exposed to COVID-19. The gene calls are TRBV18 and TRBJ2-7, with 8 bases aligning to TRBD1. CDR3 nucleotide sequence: TGTGCCAGCTCACCCGGACAGGGTTCCCACGAGCAGTACTTC. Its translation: CASSPGQGSHEQYF.